This T cell receptor (beta chain) appears in the sequencing data of a study of blood T cell repertoires in COVID-19. Study-level information: From T cells, B-cell-depleted T cells, or PBMCs came the material, which was cDNA or gDNA.

Between the trimmed V and J ends, which lost 1 base and 8 bases, there was a span of 11 bases. The CDR3 is made up of 13 amino acids. Looked up from germline, CDR1 is GTSNPN and CDR2 is SVGIG (reference sequence). Some clones are missing from TCRdb's copy, which holds only in-frame ones; the method was immunoSEQ multiplex PCR. The sample gives around 88,000 clones, more than 85% of which show up once; about 1.7% is in the top ten. The sequencing input was peripheral blood. The TCR sequence derives from a man aged 55 to 70 with acute or convalescent COVID-19. This sequence joins TRBV30 and TRBJ1-4; a possible D gene is TRBD1 (5 bases). The CDR3 loop reads CAWSEGYTEKLFF. The CDR3 DNA sequence: TGTGCCTGGAGTGAGGGGTACACCGAAAAACTGTTTTTT.